This T cell receptor (beta chain) was identified during a study of cytomegalovirus exposure and HLA in healthy donors. As for the study in general: A previous analysis identified around 120 million unique TCR beta sequences derived from roughly 180 million T cells. Genotyping of under 500 donors showed that 80% to 85% belonged to the Caucasian-associated ancestry cluster. Findings of the study overall: Trimming of TCR beta V- and J-genes showed a link, identified in a later analysis, to a missense DCLRE1C variant.

This clone showed up just a few times. Its specificity is unknown. Nominal health characterized the donors when sampled, though unrecorded immune exposures were likely. Both 60 Vbeta primers and 13 Jbeta primers went into the PCR. TCRdb's table, derived via immunoSEQ multiplex PCR, lists solely in-frame clones and lacks some. The sample contains 100,000 or so clones, 75% to 85% of which appear only once. Trimming removed 1 base from V and 8 bases from J; junction bases left unmatched: 8. There are 15 residues in the CDR3. Germline V gene sequence: CDR1 MNHNS, CDR2 SASEGT. The source is a man aged 30-40 years in good health and CMV-seronegative. Sequences were obtained from PBMCs. The chain carries TRBV6-1 and TRBJ2-1; 7 bases agree with TRBD2. CDR3 protein: CASSEGSGKFYEQFF. The CDR3 coding sequence is TGTGCCAGCAGTGAAGGCAGCGGGAAATTTTATGAGCAGTTCTTC.